Here is one T cell receptor beta chain with its context. Its antigen has not been determined. The record has no base qualities; no much larger clone is one base away. The entry originates in a study of blood T cell repertoires in COVID-19 (dated by TCRdb to about 2020). Study-level background: Collaborator samples came from the United States, Italy and Spain and covered acute and convalescent phases of COVID-19. The repertoires were released in a freely available public database intended as a resource for research on the immune response to SARS-CoV-2. HLA class I and class II types, where available, came from metadata supplied by the sample provider rather than from assay-based typing. Samples were obtained from the ongoing ImmuneRACE study (first 160 participants) and from some 1,200 subjects provided by 6 global collaborators. The prospective study material was composed of cDNA or gDNA derived from T cells, B-cell-depleted T cells, or PBMCs. Sample metadata almost always included a de-identified subject ID, COVID-19 status, age in years and sex. Subjects who had been exposed to COVID-19, were actively infected with it, or had recovered from it provided the deeply sampled blood TCRbeta repertoires that made up the dataset.

TCRbeta CDR3 regions were amplified from genomic DNA using the immunoSEQ Assay, a bias-controlled multiplex PCR. In the source study's methods: The number of nucleated cells in each sample was estimated by amplification of reference gene primers within the assay. To quantify the absolute abundance of each unique TCRbeta CDR3 rearrangement, sequence reads were collapsed and filtered. For each sample, productive Simpson clonality was calculated as the square root of Simpson's diversity index across productive rearrangements. What TCRdb holds here is the immuneACCESS table cut down to in-frame rearrangements. Part of the clones is not present; checked against another copy, under half of the missing clones reflect an unresolved V gene, and the others are unexplained. The DNA was the basis for D and trimming; V, J and clone size are from that table. This sample holds fewer than 350,000 clones; 89% were observed only once. Of the sample, 4% to 6% is held by the ten largest clones.

The full study reports these points: The quantity of clinical and demographic metadata differed by source and by participant and was supplied without curation.

Enrolling through a virtual design, the prospective study's participants ranged in age from roughly 18 to 89 years and lived across around 25 United States geographic areas. In the prospective study, cohorts were assigned on the basis of participant-reported clinical history obtained from a screening survey and a study questionnaire. Recovered participants in ImmuneRACE Cohort 3 were defined by two consecutive negative NP/OP PCR tests, clearance by a healthcare professional, or resolution of symptoms. In the prospective study, mobile phlebotomists collected whole blood, serum and a nasopharyngeal or oropharyngeal swab from each participant. Additional blood draws and questionnaires over an approximately 2-month period could optionally be provided by prospective study participants. Prospective study blood samples were shipped either frozen or at room temperature before DNA extraction. V is cut by 0 bases and J by 4 bases, and the space between the germline ends is 19 bases. The germline V gene supplies CDR1 MNHEY and CDR2 SVGEGT. The CDR3 starts with the cysteine, ends with the phenylalanine, and has 18 residues. CDR3 DNA only is kept here, 54 bases in frame from base 1.

Sequencing input: PBMCs or T cells enriched from blood (not recorded which). The chain was built from TRBV6-2 or TRBV6-3 and TRBJ2-1; perhaps TRBD2 is the D gene, with 6 bases matching. The sequence was obtained from a man aged 55-75 years who had recovered from COVID-19. The CDR3 loop reads CASSYSLDLAVKYNEQFF. The nucleotide sequence reads TGTGCCAGCAGTTACTCCCTCGACTTAGCGGTAAAATACAATGAGCAGTTCTTC.